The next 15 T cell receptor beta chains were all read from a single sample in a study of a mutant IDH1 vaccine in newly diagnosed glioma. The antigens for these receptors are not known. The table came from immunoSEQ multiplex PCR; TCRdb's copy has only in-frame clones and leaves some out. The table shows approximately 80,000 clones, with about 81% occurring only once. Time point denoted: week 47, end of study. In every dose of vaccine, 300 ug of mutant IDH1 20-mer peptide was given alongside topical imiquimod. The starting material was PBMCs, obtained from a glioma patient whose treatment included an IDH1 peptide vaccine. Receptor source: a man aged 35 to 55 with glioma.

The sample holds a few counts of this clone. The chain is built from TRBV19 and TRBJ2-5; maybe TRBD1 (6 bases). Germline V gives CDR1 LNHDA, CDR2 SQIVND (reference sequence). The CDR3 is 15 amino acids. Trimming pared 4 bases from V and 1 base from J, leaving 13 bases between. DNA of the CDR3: TGTGCCAGTAGTAGGGGGCAGAGCCCCCAAGAGACCCAGTACTTC. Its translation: CASSRGQSPQETQYF.

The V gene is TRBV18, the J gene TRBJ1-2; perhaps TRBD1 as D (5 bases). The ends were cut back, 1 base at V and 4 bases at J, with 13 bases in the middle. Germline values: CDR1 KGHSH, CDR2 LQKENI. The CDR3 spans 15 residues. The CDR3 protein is CASSPRSGASYGYTF. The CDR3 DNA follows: TGTGCCAGCTCACCACGGTCCGGGGCGTCCTATGGCTACACCTTC.

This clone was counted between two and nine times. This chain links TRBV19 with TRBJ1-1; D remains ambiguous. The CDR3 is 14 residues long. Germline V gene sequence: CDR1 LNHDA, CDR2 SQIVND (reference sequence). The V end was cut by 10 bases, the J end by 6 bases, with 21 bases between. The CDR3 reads CATLGVDKGAEAFF. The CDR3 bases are TGTGCCACCCTAGGTGTTGATAAAGGCGCTGAAGCTTTCTTT.

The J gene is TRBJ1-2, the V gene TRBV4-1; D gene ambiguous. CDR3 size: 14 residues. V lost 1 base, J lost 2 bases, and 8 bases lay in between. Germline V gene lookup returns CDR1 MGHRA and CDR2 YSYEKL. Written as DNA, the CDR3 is TGCGCCAGCAGCCAAGGACACGGGAACTATGGCTACACCTTC. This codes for CASSQGHGNYGYTF.

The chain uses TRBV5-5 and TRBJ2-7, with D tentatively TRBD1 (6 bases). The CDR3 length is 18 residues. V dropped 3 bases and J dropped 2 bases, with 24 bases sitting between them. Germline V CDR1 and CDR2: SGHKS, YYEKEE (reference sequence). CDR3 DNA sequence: TGTGCCAGCAGCTCGTTAAACGCAGGGGAAGTAAAGACCTACGAGCAGTACTTC. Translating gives CASSSLNAGEVKTYEQYF. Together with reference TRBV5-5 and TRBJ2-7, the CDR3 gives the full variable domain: DAGVTQSPTHLIKTRGQQVTLRCSPISGHKSVSWYQQVLGQGPQFIFQYYEKEERGRGNFPDRFSARQFPNYSSELNVNALLLGDSALYLCASSSLNAGEVKTYEQYFGPGTRLTVT.

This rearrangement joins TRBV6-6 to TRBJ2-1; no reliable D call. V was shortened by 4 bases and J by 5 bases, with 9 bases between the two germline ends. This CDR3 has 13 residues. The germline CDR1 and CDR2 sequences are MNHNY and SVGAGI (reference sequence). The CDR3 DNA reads TGTGCCAGCAGTTTATCCTCTAACAATGAGCAGTTCTTC. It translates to CASSLSSNNEQFF.

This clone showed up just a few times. The CDR3 nucleotides read TGCGCCAGCAGCTTGAGGAGCCAAGTCACAGATACGCAGTATTTT. Translation gives CASSLRSQVTDTQYF. This chain connects TRBV5-1 to TRBJ2-3; D gene unclear. Germline V gene lookup returns CDR1 SGHRS and CDR2 YFSETQ. The CDR3 totals 15 residues. Trimming cost V 1 base and J 2 bases, with 11 bases left between them.

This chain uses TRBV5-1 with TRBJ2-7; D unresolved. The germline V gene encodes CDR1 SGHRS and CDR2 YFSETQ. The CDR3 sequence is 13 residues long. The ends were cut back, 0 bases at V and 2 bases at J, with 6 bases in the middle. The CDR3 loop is CASSLGHAYEQYF. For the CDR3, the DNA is TGCGCCAGCAGCTTGGGACATGCCTACGAGCAGTACTTC. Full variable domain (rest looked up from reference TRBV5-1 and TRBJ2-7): KAGVTQTPRYLIKTRGQQVTLSCSPISGHRSVSWYQQTPGQGLQFLFEYFSETQRNKGNFPGRFSGRQFSNSRSEMNVSTLELGDSALYLCASSLGHAYEQYFGPGTRLTVT.

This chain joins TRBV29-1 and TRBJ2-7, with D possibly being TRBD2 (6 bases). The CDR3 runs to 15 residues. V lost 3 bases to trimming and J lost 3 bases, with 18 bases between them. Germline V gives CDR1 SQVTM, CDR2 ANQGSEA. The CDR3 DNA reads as TGCAGCGTTGAGTTTGCGGGTACGGGGGACTACGAGCAGTACTTC. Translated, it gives CSVEFAGTGDYEQYF.

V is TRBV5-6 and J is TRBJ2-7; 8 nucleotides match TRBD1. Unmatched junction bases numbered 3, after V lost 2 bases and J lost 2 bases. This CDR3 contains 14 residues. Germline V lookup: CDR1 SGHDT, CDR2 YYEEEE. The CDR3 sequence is CASSFGQGTYEQYF. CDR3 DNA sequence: TGTGCCAGCAGCTTTGGACAGGGCACCTACGAGCAGTACTTC. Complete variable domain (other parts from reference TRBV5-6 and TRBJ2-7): DAGVTQSPTHLIKTRGQQVTLRCSPKSGHDTVSWYQQALGQGPQFIFQYYEEEERQRGNFPDRFSGHQFPNYSSELNVNALLLGDSALYLCASSFGQGTYEQYFGPGTRLTVT.

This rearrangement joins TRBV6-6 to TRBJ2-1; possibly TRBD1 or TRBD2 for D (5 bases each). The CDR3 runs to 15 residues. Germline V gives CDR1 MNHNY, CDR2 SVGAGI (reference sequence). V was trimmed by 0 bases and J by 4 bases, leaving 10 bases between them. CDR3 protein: CASSYSGAGYNEQFF. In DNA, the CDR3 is TGTGCCAGCAGTTACTCAGGGGCGGGTTACAATGAGCAGTTCTTC.

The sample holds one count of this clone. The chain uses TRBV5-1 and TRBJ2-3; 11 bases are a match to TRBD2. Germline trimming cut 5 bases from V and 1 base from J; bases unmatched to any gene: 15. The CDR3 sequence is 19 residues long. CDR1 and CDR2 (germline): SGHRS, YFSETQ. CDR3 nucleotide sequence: TGCGCCAGCAGTCAACAGACCACTAGCGGGAGCTTGGGCACAGATACGCAGTATTTT. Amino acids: CASSQQTTSGSLGTDTQYF. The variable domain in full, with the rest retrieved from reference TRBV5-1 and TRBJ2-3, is KAGVTQTPRYLIKTRGQQVTLSCSPISGHRSVSWYQQTPGQGLQFLFEYFSETQRNKGNFPGRFSGRQFSNSRSEMNVSTLELGDSALYLCASSQQTTSGSLGTDTQYFGPGTRLTVL.

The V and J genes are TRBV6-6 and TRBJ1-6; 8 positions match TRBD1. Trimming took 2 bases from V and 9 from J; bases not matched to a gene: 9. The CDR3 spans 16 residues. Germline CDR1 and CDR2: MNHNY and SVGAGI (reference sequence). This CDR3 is CASSYTSGGLGSPLHF. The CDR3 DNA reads TGTGCCAGCAGTTACACTTCAGGGGGCCTTGGTTCACCCCTCCACTTT.

CDR3 coding DNA: TGCGCCAGCAGTGACCCAGCGGGAGCCAAAAACATTCAGTACTTC. Residues: CASSDPAGAKNIQYF. This chain uses TRBV10-2 with TRBJ2-4; maybe TRBD2 (6 bases). This CDR3 contains 15 residues. The germline V and J ends were trimmed by 3 bases and 0 bases, with 9 bases remaining between them. Germline V gene lookup returns CDR1 WSHSY and CDR2 SAAADI.

The CDR3 nucleotides read TGTGCCAGCAGCTTAGCATCAACCGGTGAAAAACTGTTTTTT. As protein: CASSLASTGEKLFF. The rearrangement joins TRBV7-9 to TRBJ1-4; no firm D call. This CDR3 is built from 14 residues. The V gene lost 0 bases and the J gene lost 7 bases, with 9 bases spanning the gap. Per the germline V gene, CDR1 is SEHNR and CDR2 is FQNEAQ (reference sequence).